The 11 T cell receptor beta chains below all came from one sample that was sequenced in a study of blood T cell repertoires in COVID-19. Assay: immunoSEQ multiplex PCR; the TCRdb copy retains only in-frame clones and omits some. The sample holds 150,000 to 200,000 clones, around four fifths seen once. The sample taken for sequencing was peripheral blood. The receptors originated from a woman aged 55-70 years with acute or convalescent COVID-19.

This clone showed up just once. The chain has TRBV4-1 and TRBJ2-3; 9 nucleotides align to TRBD2. Trimming took 6 bases from V and 0 from J; bases not matched to a gene: 7. The CDR3 totals 16 residues. Germline V gives CDR1 MGHRA, CDR2 YSYEKL. The CDR3 protein is CASRVAGASSTDTQYF. For the CDR3, the DNA is TGCGCCAGCAGGGTAGCGGGGGCGTCTAGCACAGATACGCAGTATTTT.

The genes are TRBV24-1 and TRBJ1-5; D gene unclear. With 5 bases removed from V and 7 bases from J, the gap between germline ends came to 14 bases. There are 14 residues in the CDR3. Per germline, CDR1 KGHDR and CDR2 SFDVKD. The CDR3 reads CATSVAKGDQPQHF. DNA for the CDR3: TGTGCCACCAGTGTTGCCAAAGGAGACCAGCCCCAGCATTTT.

CDR3: CASSDLPPYMTSFTDTQYF. The DNA of the CDR3 is TGTGCCAGCAGTGACCTCCCCCCTTACATGACTAGCTTCACAGATACGCAGTATTTT. The V gene is TRBV6-1, the J gene TRBJ2-3; 7 bases fit TRBD2. V dropped 3 bases and J dropped 2; count of bases not matched to a gene: 17. The CDR3 covers 19 residues. Germline V gene sequence: CDR1 MNHNS, CDR2 SASEGT.

V usage is TRBV5-5 and J usage is TRBJ2-5, with TRBD2 matching 9 bases. The CDR3 extends over 14 amino acids. The V segment lost 5 bases and the J segment 4 bases; nucleotides outside the gene matches: 6. In germline, CDR1 is SGHKS, CDR2 YYEKEE (reference sequence). DNA for the CDR3: TGTGCCAGCAGGCTAGCGGGGTACGGAGAGACCCAGTACTTC. Its translation: CASRLAGYGETQYF.

The chain links TRBV24-1 to TRBJ2-1, with 8 bases matching TRBD2. CDR1 and CDR2 from the germline V gene are KGHDR and SFDVKD. This CDR3 comprises 15 residues. J was trimmed by 4 bases and V by 3 bases; bases with no gene match: 4. DNA for the CDR3: TGTGCCACCAGTGATCCGGGACTAGGTTACAATGAGCAGTTCTTC. It translates to CATSDPGLGYNEQFF.

V and J are TRBV27 and TRBJ2-4; TRBD1 matches 9 bases. The CDR3 loop spans 18 amino acids. The V and J ends lost 2 bases and 3 bases, in that order; junction bases with no gene match: 11. The germline CDR1 and CDR2 sequences are MNHEY and SMNVEV (reference sequence). As DNA, the CDR3 is TGTGCCAGCAGTTTAGCCCCCCCGGGGGACAGGGACAAAAACATTCAGTACTTC. Its protein is CASSLAPPGDRDKNIQYF.

V is TRBV6-5 and J is TRBJ2-7; unclear D gene. Per the germline V gene, CDR1 is MNHEY and CDR2 is SVGAGI. The ends were cut back, 7 bases at V and 3 bases at J, with 13 bases in the middle. The CDR3 length is 13 residues. CDR3 DNA sequence: TGTGCCAGCACCCCCCCTGGCGGCTACGAGCAGTACTTC. It translates to CASTPPGGYEQYF.

The chain combines TRBV24-1 with TRBJ2-1; D is perhaps TRBD2 (6 bases). V shed 5 bases and J shed 0 bases, with 13 bases lying between them. Germline lookup yields CDR1 KGHDR and CDR2 SFDVKD. This CDR3 has 16 amino acids. The CDR3 here is CATSGGPGSSYNEQFF. CDR3 nucleotides: TGTGCCACCAGTGGGGGACCCGGGAGCTCCTACAATGAGCAGTTCTTC.

The V call is TRBV19, the J call TRBJ2-5, with 9 bases identical to TRBD2. V lost 9 bases and J lost 2; bases outside the gene matches: 13. The CDR3 length is 16 residues. Per germline, CDR1 LNHDA and CDR2 SQIVND (reference sequence). CDR3 coding DNA: TGTGCCAGACCCAATAGCGGGGGTAATGGTCAAGAGACCCAGTACTTC. Translation gives CARPNSGGNGQETQYF.

The chain is built from TRBV18 and TRBJ1-4, with 12 bases identical to TRBD1. This CDR3 spans 18 amino acids. Germline values: CDR1 KGHSH, CDR2 LQKENI. V dropped 3 bases and J dropped 6; count of bases not matched to a gene: 11. The chain's CDR3 is CASSPNRDRGRTDEKLFF. The CDR3 coding sequence is TGTGCCAGCTCACCCAACCGGGACAGGGGGCGGACGGATGAAAAACTGTTTTTT. The complete variable domain, with remaining parts taken from reference TRBV18 and TRBJ1-4, reads NAGVMQNPRHLVRRRGQEARLRCSPMKGHSHVYWYRQLPEEGLKFMVYLQKENIIDESGMPKERFSAEFPKEGPSILRIQQVVRGDSAAYFCASSPNRDRGRTDEKLFFGSGTQLSVL.

The rearrangement uses TRBV7-2 and TRBJ2-1; unclear D gene. This CDR3 spans 15 amino acids. Germline-derived CDR1 and CDR2 are SGHTA and FQGNSA. V lost 1 base to trimming and J lost 2 bases, with 9 bases between them. The CDR3 region has the DNA TGTGCCAGCAGCTTAGGCCAGGTAACCTACAATGAGCAGTTCTTC. Translating gives CASSLGQVTYNEQFF.